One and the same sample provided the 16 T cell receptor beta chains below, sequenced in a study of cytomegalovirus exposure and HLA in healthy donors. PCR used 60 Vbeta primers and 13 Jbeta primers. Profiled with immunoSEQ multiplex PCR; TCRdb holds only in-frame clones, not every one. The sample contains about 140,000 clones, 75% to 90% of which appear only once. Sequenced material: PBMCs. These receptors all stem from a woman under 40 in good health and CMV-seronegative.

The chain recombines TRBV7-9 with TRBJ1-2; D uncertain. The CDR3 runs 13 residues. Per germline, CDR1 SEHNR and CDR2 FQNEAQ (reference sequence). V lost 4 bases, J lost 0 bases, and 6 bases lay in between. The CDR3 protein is CASSSYSNYGYTF. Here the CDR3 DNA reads TGTGCCAGCAGCTCTTATTCTAACTATGGCTACACCTTC.

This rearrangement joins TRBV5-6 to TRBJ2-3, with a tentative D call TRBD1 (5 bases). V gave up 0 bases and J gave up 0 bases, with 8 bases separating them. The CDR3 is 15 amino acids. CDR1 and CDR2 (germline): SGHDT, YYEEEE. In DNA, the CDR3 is TGTGCCAGCAGCTTGGGGGGCCGCAGCACAGATACGCAGTATTTT. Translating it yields CASSLGGRSTDTQYF.

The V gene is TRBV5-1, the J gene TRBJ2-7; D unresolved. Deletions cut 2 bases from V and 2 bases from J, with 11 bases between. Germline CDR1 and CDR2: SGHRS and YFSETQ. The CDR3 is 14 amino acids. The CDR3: CASSLLSATYEQYF. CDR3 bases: TGCGCCAGCAGCTTATTGAGCGCAACCTACGAGCAGTACTTC.

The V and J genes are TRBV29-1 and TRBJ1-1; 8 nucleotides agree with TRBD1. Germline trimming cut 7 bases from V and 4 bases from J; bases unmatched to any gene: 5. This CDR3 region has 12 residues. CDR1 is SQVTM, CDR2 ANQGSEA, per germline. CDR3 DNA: TGCAGCGGTTCTACAGGGGGCACTGAAGCTTTCTTT. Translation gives CSGSTGGTEAFF.

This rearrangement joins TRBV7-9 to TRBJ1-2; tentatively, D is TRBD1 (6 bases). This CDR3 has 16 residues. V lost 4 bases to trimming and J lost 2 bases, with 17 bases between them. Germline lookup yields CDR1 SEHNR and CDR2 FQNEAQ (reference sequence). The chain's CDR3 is CASSSSGGALNYGYTF. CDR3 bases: TGTGCCAGCAGCTCTTCGGGGGGGGCGCTGAACTATGGCTACACCTTC.

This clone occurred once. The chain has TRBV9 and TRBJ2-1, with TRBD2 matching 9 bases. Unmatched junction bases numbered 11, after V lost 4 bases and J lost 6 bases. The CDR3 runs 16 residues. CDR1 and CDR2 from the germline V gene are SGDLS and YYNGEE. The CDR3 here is CASSPRGSGSSNEQFF. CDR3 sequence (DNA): TGTGCCAGCAGCCCCCGGGGTAGCGGGAGTTCCAATGAGCAGTTCTTC.

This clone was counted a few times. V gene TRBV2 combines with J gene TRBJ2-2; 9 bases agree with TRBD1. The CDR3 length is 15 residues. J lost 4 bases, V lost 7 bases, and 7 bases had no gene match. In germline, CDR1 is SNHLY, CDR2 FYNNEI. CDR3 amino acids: CASKTGQGGTGELFF. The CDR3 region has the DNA TGTGCCAGCAAGACGGGACAGGGAGGCACCGGGGAGCTGTTTTTT.

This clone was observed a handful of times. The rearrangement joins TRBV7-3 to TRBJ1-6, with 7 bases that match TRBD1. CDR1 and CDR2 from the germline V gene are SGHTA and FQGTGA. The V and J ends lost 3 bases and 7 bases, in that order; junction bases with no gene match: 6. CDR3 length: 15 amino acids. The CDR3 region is CASSFGQAGNSPLHF. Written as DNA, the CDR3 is TGTGCCAGCAGCTTTGGACAGGCGGGGAATTCACCCCTCCACTTT.

CDR3 bases: TGCGCCAGCAGCCAACATCCCGGGACAGGGTCCGAGCAGTACTTC. Its protein is CASSQHPGTGSEQYF. This chain uses TRBV4-1 with TRBJ2-7; TRBD1 aligns across 9 bases. Trimming at V came to 2 bases and at J to 6 bases, leaving 8 bases not matched to a gene. The germline V gene has CDR1 MGHRA and CDR2 YSYEKL. This CDR3 comprises 15 residues.

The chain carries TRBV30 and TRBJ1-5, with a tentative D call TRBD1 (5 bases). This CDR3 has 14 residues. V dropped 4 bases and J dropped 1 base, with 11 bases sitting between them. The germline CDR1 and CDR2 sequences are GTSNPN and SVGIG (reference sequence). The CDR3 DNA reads TGTGCCTGGACCCGGGGGGGGAGCAATCAGCCCCAGCATTTT. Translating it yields CAWTRGGSNQPQHF.

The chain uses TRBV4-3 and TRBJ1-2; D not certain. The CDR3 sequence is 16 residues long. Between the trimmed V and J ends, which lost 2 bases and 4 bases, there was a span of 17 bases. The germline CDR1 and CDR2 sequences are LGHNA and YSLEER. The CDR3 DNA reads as TGCGCCAGCAGCCAACGTCCCGACACACCCAGCTATGGCTACACCTTC. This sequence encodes CASSQRPDTPSYGYTF.

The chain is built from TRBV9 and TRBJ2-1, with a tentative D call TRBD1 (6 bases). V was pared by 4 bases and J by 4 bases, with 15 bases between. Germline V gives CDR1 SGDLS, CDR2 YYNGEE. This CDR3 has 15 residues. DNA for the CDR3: TGTGCCAGCAGCTCGGACAGCGGACTGTACAATGAGCAGTTCTTC. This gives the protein CASSSDSGLYNEQFF. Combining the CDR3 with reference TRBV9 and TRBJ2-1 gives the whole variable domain DSGVTQTPKHLITATGQRVTLRCSPRSGDLSVYWYQQSLDQGLQFLIQYYNGEERAKGNILERFSAQQFPDLHSELNLSSLELGDSALYFCASSSDSGLYNEQFFGPGTRLTVL.

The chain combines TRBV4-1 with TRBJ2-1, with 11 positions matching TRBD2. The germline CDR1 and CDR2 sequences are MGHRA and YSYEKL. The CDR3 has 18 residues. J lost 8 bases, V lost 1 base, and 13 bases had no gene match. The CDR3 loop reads CASSQGGLAGGPMDEQFF. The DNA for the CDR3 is TGCGCCAGCAGCCAAGGGGGTTTAGCGGGAGGGCCTATGGATGAGCAGTTCTTC.

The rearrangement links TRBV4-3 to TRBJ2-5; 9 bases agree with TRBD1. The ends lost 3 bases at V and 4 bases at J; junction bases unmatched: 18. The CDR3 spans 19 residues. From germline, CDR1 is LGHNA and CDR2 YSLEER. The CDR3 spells CASSHQWKKGQGGGETQYF. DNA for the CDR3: TGCGCCAGCAGCCACCAGTGGAAAAAGGGACAGGGCGGGGGAGAGACCCAGTACTTC.

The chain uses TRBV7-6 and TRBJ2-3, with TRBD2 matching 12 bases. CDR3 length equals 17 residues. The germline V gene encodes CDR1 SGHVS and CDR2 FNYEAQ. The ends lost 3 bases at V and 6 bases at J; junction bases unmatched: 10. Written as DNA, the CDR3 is TGTGCCAGCAGCTTGGGACTAGCGGGTCGGCGGGGGGATACGCAGTATTTT. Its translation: CASSLGLAGRRGDTQYF.

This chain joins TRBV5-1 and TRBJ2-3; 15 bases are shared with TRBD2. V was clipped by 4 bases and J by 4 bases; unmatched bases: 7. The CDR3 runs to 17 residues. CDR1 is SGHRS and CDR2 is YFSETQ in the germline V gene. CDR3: CASSGGLAGGRADTQYF. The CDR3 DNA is TGCGCCAGCAGCGGGGGACTAGCGGGGGGCAGGGCAGATACGCAGTATTTT.